This is a list of T cell receptor beta chains from one sample in a study of Ad26.COV2.S vaccination and SARS-CoV-2 variants. The assay was immunoSEQ multiplex PCR, and TCRdb's table has in-frame clones only and misses some. This sample yields hundreds of thousands of clones, of which under 90% are seen a single time; 7% to 9.5% belongs to the top ten. The sequencing here drew on peripheral blood, taken in a trial of Ad26.COV2.S vaccine versus placebo. The source is a person between 18 and 65 years old who received the Ad26.COV2.S COVID-19 vaccine or a placebo. Both conserved end residues are part of each CDR3. D genes are given only for firm matches. Not every row has a clone size; where given, it reads once, few, many or a size class.

J gene: TRBJ2-3; V gene: TRBV10-3; clone size: -; D gene: TRBD1; CDR3 protein: CAIRGTADTQYF; CDR3 DNA: TGTGCCATCAGGGGGACAGCCGATACGCAGTATTTT
J gene: TRBJ2-5; V gene: TRBV10-3; clone size: few; D gene: -; CDR3 protein: CAISGRQEETQYF; CDR3 DNA: TGTGCCATCAGTGGCCGACAGGAAGAGACCCAGTACTTC
J gene: TRBJ1-3; V gene: TRBV2; clone size: -; D gene: -; CDR3 protein: CASSDNPAFSGNTIYF; CDR3 DNA: TGTGCCAGCAGTGATAACCCGGCTTTCTCTGGAAACACCATATATTTT
J gene: TRBJ2-7; V gene: TRBV6-5; clone size: once; D gene: -; CDR3 protein: CASSYYGSSYEQYF; CDR3 DNA: TGTGCCAGCAGTTACTATGGGAGCTCCTACGAGCAGTACTTC
J gene: TRBJ2-5; V gene: TRBV2; clone size: -; D gene: TRBD1; CDR3 protein: CASRRQGVQETQYF; CDR3 DNA: TGTGCCAGCAGGAGACAGGGGGTCCAAGAGACCCAGTACTTC
J gene: TRBJ1-5; V gene: TRBV29-1; clone size: -; D gene: -; CDR3 protein: CSVVVSGGQPQHF; CDR3 DNA: TGCAGCGTTGTCGTTTCGGGTGGTCAGCCCCAGCATTTT
J gene: TRBJ2-7; V gene: TRBV27; clone size: -; D gene: TRBD1; CDR3 protein: CASSLDGQGGYGQYF; CDR3 DNA: TGTGCCAGCAGCCTTGATGGACAGGGGGGTTATGGGCAGTACTTC
J gene: TRBJ1-1; V gene: TRBV29-1; clone size: -; D gene: -; CDR3 protein: CSVDGGLSSEAFF; CDR3 DNA: TGCAGCGTTGACGGGGGGCTGAGCTCCGAAGCTTTCTTT
J gene: TRBJ1-2; V gene: TRBV7-9; clone size: -; D gene: -; CDR3 protein: CASSPRGGNYGYTF; CDR3 DNA: TGTGCCAGCAGCCCGCGGGGCGGGAACTATGGCTACACCTTC
J gene: TRBJ2-7; V gene: TRBV9; clone size: -; D gene: -; CDR3 protein: CASSVSPGFTYEQYF; CDR3 DNA: TGTGCCAGCAGCGTTTCCCCGGGGTTCACCTACGAGCAGTACTTC
J gene: TRBJ1-6; V gene: TRBV7-3; clone size: few; D gene: -; CDR3 protein: CASSPRGGNSPLHF; CDR3 DNA: TGTGCCAGCAGCCCTAGGGGGGGCAATTCACCCCTCCACTTT
J gene: TRBJ2-1; V gene: TRBV6-6; clone size: -; D gene: -; CDR3 protein: CASRRMGNNEQFF; CDR3 DNA: TGTGCCAGCAGACGGATGGGCAACAATGAGCAGTTCTTC
J gene: TRBJ1-5; V gene: TRBV10-3; clone size: -; D gene: -; CDR3 protein: CAISEPANQPQHF; CDR3 DNA: TGTGCCATCAGTGAGCCAGCGAATCAGCCCCAGCATTTT
J gene: TRBJ2-1; V gene: TRBV14; clone size: -; D gene: TRBD2; CDR3 protein: CASRTSGGSSYNEQFF; CDR3 DNA: TGTGCCAGCAGGACTAGCGGGGGCTCCTCCTACAATGAGCAGTTCTTC
J gene: TRBJ2-5; V gene: TRBV24-1; clone size: few; D gene: -; CDR3 protein: CATSTHGNETQYF; CDR3 DNA: TGTGCCACCAGCACCCACGGGAATGAGACCCAGTACTTC
J gene: TRBJ1-2; V gene: TRBV6-1; clone size: few; D gene: -; CDR3 protein: CASSEEQGPYYGYTF; CDR3 DNA: TGTGCCAGCAGTGAAGAGCAGGGGCCTTACTATGGCTACACCTTC
J gene: TRBJ2-2; V gene: TRBV7-8; clone size: -; D gene: -; CDR3 protein: CASSLKNTGELFF; CDR3 DNA: TGTGCCAGCAGCTTAAAGAACACCGGGGAGCTGTTTTTT
J gene: TRBJ1-1; V gene: TRBV11-2; clone size: once; D gene: -; CDR3 protein: CASSRGLTEAFF; CDR3 DNA: TGTGCCAGCAGCCGAGGGCTCACTGAAGCTTTCTTT
J gene: TRBJ2-5; V gene: TRBV6-5; clone size: -; D gene: TRBD1; CDR3 protein: CASSSPDRGRQETQYF; CDR3 DNA: TGTGCCAGCAGTTCCCCGGACAGGGGGCGCCAAGAGACCCAGTACTTC
J gene: TRBJ2-7; V gene: TRBV11-2; clone size: -; D gene: -; CDR3 protein: CASSFAQGGYEQYF; CDR3 DNA: TGTGCCAGCAGCTTCGCGCAGGGGGGCTACGAGCAGTACTTC
J gene: TRBJ1-1; V gene: TRBV4-3; clone size: -; D gene: -; CDR3 protein: CAGSQDPGLNTEAFF; CDR3 DNA: TGCGCCGGCAGCCAAGATCCGGGGCTGAACACTGAAGCTTTCTTT
J gene: TRBJ2-4; V gene: TRBV29-1; clone size: -; D gene: -; CDR3 protein: CSAEMGTKNIQYF; CDR3 DNA: TGCAGCGCTGAAATGGGAACTAAAAACATTCAGTACTTC
J gene: TRBJ2-7; V gene: TRBV19; clone size: -; D gene: TRBD1; CDR3 protein: CASSMGTGDYEQYF; CDR3 DNA: TGTGCCAGTAGTATGGGGACAGGGGACTACGAGCAGTACTTC
J gene: TRBJ1-2; V gene: TRBV7-2; clone size: -; D gene: -; CDR3 protein: CASSGLFDGYTF; CDR3 DNA: TGTGCCAGCAGCGGACTTTTTGATGGCTACACCTTC
J gene: TRBJ2-5; V gene: TRBV18; clone size: -; D gene: TRBD2; CDR3 protein: CASSPWTSGYQETQYF; CDR3 DNA: TGTGCCAGCTCACCCTGGACTAGCGGGTACCAAGAGACCCAGTACTTC